This TCR beta chain was profiled in a study of CD8 T cells in ankylosing spondylitis. Between the trimmed V and J ends, which lost 10 bases and 5 bases, there was a span of 20 bases. The CDR3 is 15 residues long. Per germline, CDR1 MNHNS and CDR2 SASEGT. Remarks on this clonotype: Its antigen remains unknown.

Study-wide results and caveats: Several highly homologous variants made up a TCR beta motif that seemed to typify ankylosing spondylitis blood.

Via MiXCR, TCRdb re-called the 5' RACE reads, giving one row per CDR3 protein. In the table there are 450,000 to 550,000 distinct CDR3 sequences, 5.3% of which are singletons. The sample consisted of blood, either unsorted or a sorted T cell fraction (not recorded which). The clonotype originates from a male donor with ankylosing spondylitis. The V and J genes are TRBV6-1 and TRBJ2-2; D possibly corresponds to TRBD1 (6 bases). The CDR3 is CATQGLNTRTGELFF. In DNA, the CDR3 is TGTGCCACTCAGGGGCTGAATACTCGAACCGGGGAGCTGTTTTTT.